This T cell receptor (beta chain) was sequenced for a study of cytomegalovirus exposure and HLA in healthy donors. Whole-study results and caveats: Three of the chains that were CMV-associated were confirmed in vitro to be specific for CMV antigens. The classifier reportedly diagnosed cytomegalovirus status with high specificity and sensitivity. Among TCR sequences, most were rare, though some public TCRs appeared in many donors.

Profiled with immunoSEQ multiplex PCR; TCRdb holds only in-frame clones, not every one. The data show about 130,000 clones, 89% seen once. Germline V gene data show CDR1 as SGHVS and CDR2 as FQNEAQ. There are 12 residues in the CDR3. Trimming took 5 bases from V and 4 from J, leaving 8 bases between them. A note on this clone: Its antigen is as yet unknown.

V and J are TRBV7-8 and TRBJ2-5; D is perhaps TRBD1 (5 bases). Source material: PBMCs. The clonotype originates from a woman under 30 in good health and CMV-seronegative. CDR3 in amino acids: CASSLRGETQYF. CDR3 coding DNA: TGTGCCAGCAGCCTTAGGGGAGAGACCCAGTACTTC.